This passage covers 2 T cell receptor beta chains from one sample sequenced in a study of T cells after yellow fever vaccination. A single record per CDR3 protein comes from TCRdb applying MiXCR to the 5' RACE reads. The sample lists approximately 510,000 distinct CDR3 sequences; around a fifth were seen once. This material consisted of PBMCs, taken approximately 22 days after the first yellow fever vaccination. These receptors all come from a man aged 18 to 30 who received the YFV17D yellow fever vaccine.

This clonotype was observed a few times. The rearrangement uses TRBV20-1 and TRBJ2-1; tentatively, D is TRBD2 (7 bases). Trimming stripped 6 bases from V and 7 bases from J, with 19 bases between. The CDR3 extends over 14 amino acids. Germline values: CDR1 DFQATT, CDR2 SNEGSKA (reference sequence). The CDR3 loop is CSAPLGGADNEQFF. DNA for the CDR3: TGCAGTGCCCCCCTGGGGGGGGCGGATAATGAGCAGTTCTTC.

This clonotype has a count of ten or more. The chain uses TRBV25-1 and TRBJ2-3; D call uncertain. The CDR3 contains 14 residues. Trimming cost V 1 base and J 4 bases, with 9 bases left between them. The V gene's germline CDR1 is MGHDK and CDR2 SYGVNS. CDR3 residues: CASSEWNSPDTQYF. CDR3 DNA: TGTGCCAGCAGTGAATGGAACAGCCCAGATACGCAGTATTTT.